The T cell receptor beta chain described here comes from a study of radiation and T cells in renal cell carcinoma (dated by TCRdb to about 2020). Background for the entire study: In total, 50 to 55 samples, comprising approximately 25 tumors and some 27 peripheral blood samples, were subjected to TCR beta sequencing. The last blood draw happened 4 weeks after radiation, timed to coincide with nephrectomy. Across all 53 samples, several million unique CDR3 nucleotide sequences, encoding about 2,700,000 unique CDR3 amino acid sequences, were identified.

The sample's time point label, decoded: blood 4 weeks post-SBRT, at nephrectomy. The sample's treatment or condition label, in plain terms: 15 Gy SBRT to primary tumor, nephrectomy 4 weeks later. The samples were drawn from a clinical trial, where primary renal cell carcinomas were treated with 15 Gy of stereotactic body radiation therapy and then removed by nephrectomy 4 weeks afterward. To track tumor-enriched clonotypes, serial peripheral blood was sampled from radiation-treated patients at baseline and at 2 weeks and 4 weeks after SBRT. Every patient had renal cell carcinoma of clear cell pathology. The QIAamp DNA Blood Mini Kit (Qiagen) was used to prepare genomic DNA for TCR sequencing. The analyses included just those samples that passed every quality control check. Following the manufacturer's recommendations, the immunoSEQ kit was used to generate TCR beta libraries from genomic DNA. Library preparation used a first multiplex PCR with proprietary primers, then a second PCR adding unique barcodes, with bead cleanups after each round. A kit-provided positive control reaction and a negative control reaction were included in every sample batch. The final libraries were assessed on an Agilent 4200 TapeStation D1000 ScreenTape, pooled by volume, and quantified by qPCR. Sequencing was performed on an Illumina NextSeq500 with a MidOutput 150-cycle cartridge, and 156 Read1 and 15 Index1 cycles were run with kit custom primers. The pooled library was loaded at around 1 pM with about 20% PhiX control spiked in. As for how the authors treated the data: The vendor-processed data were analyzed in R, and a clonotype was defined as all T cells that share the same CDR3 nucleotide sequence. For clone abundance analyses, frequencies were normalized to the 10,000 most abundant clones in each sample. Public T cell clones, averaging fewer than five per sample, were removed before analysis. A difference in abundance of at least 32-fold between compartments was used to define tumor-enriched and baseline blood-enriched clonotypes. A beta-binomial differential abundance model was applied to find clonotypes that expanded or contracted between blood time points. Tumor-blood repertoire similarity was measured with the Baroni-Urbani and Buser coefficient, and groups were compared using two-tailed Wilcoxon tests in R. TCRdb carries this immuneACCESS record with in-frame sequences only. Its versions omit some clonotypes, under half of them owing to an unresolved V gene in the studies checked, with the rest unexplained. V, J and clone size are taken as reported in that table, and D and trimming were inferred from the DNA itself. Counted in this sample were about 43,000 clones; about 82% of them appeared once. The ten largest clones capture 25% to 35% of the sample.

On the study overall, not on this receptor specifically: Dynamics of the blood repertoire were not tracked past 4 weeks after treatment. In blood, the top tumor clonotypes increased between baseline and 2 weeks post-radiation and then shrank by 4 weeks, which suggests that tumor-resident clones expanded only transiently. Because pretreatment tumor biopsies were not available, the baseline intratumoral presence of clonotypes could not be determined. The single-armed trial design could not address effects of radiation dose or scheduling on the TCR repertoire.

From a lookup of the germline V gene, CDR1 and CDR2 are SGHDT and YYEEEE. Trimming takes 0 bases from V and 7 bases from J, and the germline ends sit 4 bases apart. There are 11 amino acids in the CDR3, from cysteine to phenylalanine inclusive. The CDR3 DNA has 33 bases and is translated from base 1. Comments on this clone: It has no known antigen specificity. No base quality information exists; no much larger clone differs at one position.

Sequenced here: blood, sampled from a patient whose treatment included radiotherapy and nephrectomy. The V and J genes are TRBV5-6 and TRBJ2-5, with the D gene uncertain. The receptor was derived from a woman aged 70-85 years with renal cell carcinoma. The DNA is as follows: TGTGCCAGCAGCTTGGGTGGGACCCAGTACTTC. It encodes CASSLGGTQYF.